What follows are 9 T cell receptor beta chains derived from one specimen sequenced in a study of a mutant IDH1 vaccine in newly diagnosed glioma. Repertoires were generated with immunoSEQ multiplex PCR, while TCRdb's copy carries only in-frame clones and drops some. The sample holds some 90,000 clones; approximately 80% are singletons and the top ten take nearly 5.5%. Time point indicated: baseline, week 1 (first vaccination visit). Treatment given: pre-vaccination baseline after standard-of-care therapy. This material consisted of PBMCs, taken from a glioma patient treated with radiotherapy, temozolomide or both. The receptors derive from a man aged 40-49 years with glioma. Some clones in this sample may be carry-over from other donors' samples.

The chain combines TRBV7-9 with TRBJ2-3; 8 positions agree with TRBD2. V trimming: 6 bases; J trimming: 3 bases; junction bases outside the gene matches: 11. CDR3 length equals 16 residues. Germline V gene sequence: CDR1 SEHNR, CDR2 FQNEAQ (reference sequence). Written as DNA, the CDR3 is TGTGCCAGCAGTCCTCGGGGGGGGGCTAGTACAGATACGCAGTATTTT. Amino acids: CASSPRGGASTDTQYF.

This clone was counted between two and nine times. The CDR3 here is CAWTYRRGATNEKLFF. CDR3 nucleotides: TGTGCCTGGACCTACCGGCGGGGGGCAACTAATGAAAAACTGTTTTTT. The chain joins TRBV30 to TRBJ1-4; possible D gene TRBD1, 5 bases. Per the germline V gene, CDR1 is GTSNPN and CDR2 is SVGIG (reference sequence). The CDR3 is 16 amino acids. Trimming pared 4 bases from V and 0 bases from J, leaving 15 bases between.

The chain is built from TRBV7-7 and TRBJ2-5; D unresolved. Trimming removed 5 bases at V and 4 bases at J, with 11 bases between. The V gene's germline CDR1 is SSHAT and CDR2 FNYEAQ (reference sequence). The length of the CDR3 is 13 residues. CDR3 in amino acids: CASSQTQLETQYF. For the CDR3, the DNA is TGTGCCAGCAGCCAAACTCAGCTAGAGACCCAGTACTTC.

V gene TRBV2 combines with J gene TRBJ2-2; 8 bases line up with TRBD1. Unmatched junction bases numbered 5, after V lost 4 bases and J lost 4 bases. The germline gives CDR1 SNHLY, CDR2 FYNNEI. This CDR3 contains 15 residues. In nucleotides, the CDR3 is TGTGCCAGCAGTGCTTACAGGGGGGCCACCGGGGAGCTGTTTTTT. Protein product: CASSAYRGATGELFF.

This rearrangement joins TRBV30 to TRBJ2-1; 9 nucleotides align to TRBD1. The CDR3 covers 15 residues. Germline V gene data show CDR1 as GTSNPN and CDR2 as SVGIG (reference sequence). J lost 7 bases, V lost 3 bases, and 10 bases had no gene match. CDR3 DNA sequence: TGTGCCTGGAGATTCCGGGACAGGGTTTGGAATGAGCAGTTCTTC. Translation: CAWRFRDRVWNEQFF.

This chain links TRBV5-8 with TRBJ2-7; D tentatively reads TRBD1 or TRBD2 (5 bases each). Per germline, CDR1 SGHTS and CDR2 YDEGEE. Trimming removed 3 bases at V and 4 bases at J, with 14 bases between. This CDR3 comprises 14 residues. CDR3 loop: CASSSRAGRYEQYF. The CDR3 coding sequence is TGTGCCAGCAGCTCCCGGGCAGGGAGATACGAGCAGTACTTC.

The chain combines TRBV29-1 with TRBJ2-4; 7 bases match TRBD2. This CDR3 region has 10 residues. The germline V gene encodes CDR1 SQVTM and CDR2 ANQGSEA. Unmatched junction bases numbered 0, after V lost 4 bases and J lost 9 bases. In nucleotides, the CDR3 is TGCAGCGTTGGGGAGGGCATTCAGTACTTC. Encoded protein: CSVGEGIQYF.

The CDR3 here is CASSLSWGVSYGYTF. The CDR3 bases are TGTGCCAGCAGCCTGAGTTGGGGCGTCAGCTATGGCTACACCTTC. The chain is built from TRBV5-6 and TRBJ1-2; D might be TRBD1 (5 bases). Trimming pared 4 bases from V and 4 bases from J, leaving 17 bases between. Germline V lookup: CDR1 SGHDT, CDR2 YYEEEE. The CDR3 covers 15 residues.

CDR3 nucleotide sequence: TGTGCCAGCAGCCAAGGGTTAGCGGGGAGTGTCGACGAGCAGTACTTC. Translating it yields CASSQGLAGSVDEQYF. The chain carries TRBV4-2 and TRBJ2-7; TRBD2 matches 8 bases. The CDR3 spans 16 residues. V lost 1 base to trimming and J lost 5 bases; unmatched junction nucleotides: 10. Germline lookup yields CDR1 LGHNA and CDR2 YNFKEQ.